These 7 T cell receptor beta chains were all obtained from the same sample, sequenced in a study of Graves' ophthalmopathy and Graves' hyperthyroidism. Amplified material comprised TCR beta CDR3 regions derived from RNA transcripts. A first-round RT-PCR used HTBI primers, followed by a second-round multiplex PCR. TCRdb re-derived calls from the multiplex PCR reads in MiXCR, one entry per CDR3 protein. Among 150,000 to 200,000 distinct CDR3 sequences listed, less than 45% were seen once. The sequenced sample was peripheral blood. The receptor set was obtained from a woman aged 40-49 years with Graves' ophthalmopathy.

This chain links TRBV7-6 with TRBJ2-5, with D tentatively TRBD2 (6 bases). The CDR3 consists of 19 residues. Germline loops: CDR1 SGHVS, CDR2 FNYEAQ. V gave up 1 base and J gave up 4 bases, with 25 bases separating them. The CDR3 spells CASSLVESGRDSRRETQYF. The CDR3 region has the DNA TGTGCCAGCAGCTTAGTCGAGTCCGGTCGGGACTCCCGACGAGAGACCCAGTACTTC.

The chain recombines TRBV20-1 with TRBJ1-6; D call uncertain. The CDR3 length is 15 residues. V shed 2 bases and J shed 5 bases, with 13 bases lying between them. CDR1 is DFQATT, CDR2 SNEGSKA, per germline (reference sequence). Here the CDR3 reads CSARYSDPDNSPLHF. The CDR3 nucleotides read TGCAGTGCTAGATACTCCGATCCCGATAATTCACCCCTCCACTTT.

The rearrangement joins TRBV6-1 to TRBJ2-7; a possible D gene is TRBD2 (6 bases). CDR1 is MNHNS, CDR2 SASEGT, per germline. The CDR3 is 17 residues long. Trimming removed 4 bases from V and 1 base from J, with 20 bases in between. CDR3 in DNA: TGTGCCAGCAGTGCCAATCTAGTGGCGGGATTTTCCTACGAGCAGTACTTC. This gives the protein CASSANLVAGFSYEQYF.

Judged by abundance, this clonotype is medium-sized. This chain joins TRBV5-1 and TRBJ1-2; D possibly corresponds to TRBD1 (6 bases). Germline CDR1 is SGHRS and CDR2 is YFSETQ. Trimming pared 7 bases from V and 0 bases from J, leaving 22 bases between. This CDR3 has 17 amino acids. The CDR3 reads CASYRPGTKTTNYGYTF. For the CDR3, the DNA is TGCGCCAGCTACCGCCCCGGGACAAAGACCACTAACTATGGCTACACCTTC.

This clonotype has a count of ten or more. This rearrangement joins TRBV27 to TRBJ2-4; TRBD1 aligns across 8 bases. CDR3 size: 17 residues. With 5 bases clipped from V and 0 bases from J, the junction kept 9 bases outside the gene matches. Germline-derived CDR1 and CDR2 are MNHEY and SMNVEV (reference sequence). The CDR3 DNA is TGTGCCAGCAGTCCCAAAGGACAGGGACTAGCCAAAAACATTCAGTACTTC. Amino acid sequence: CASSPKGQGLAKNIQYF.

Ten or more counts support this clonotype. This rearrangement joins TRBV4-1 to TRBJ2-5, with D possibly being TRBD2 (6 bases). The CDR3 totals 15 residues. Trimming took off 4 bases at V and 2 bases at J, with 14 bases between the two ends. Per germline, CDR1 MGHRA and CDR2 YSYEKL. The chain's CDR3 is CASSRAPRGQETQYF. The DNA of the CDR3 is TGCGCCAGCAGCCGTGCCCCGCGGGGACAAGAGACCCAGTACTTC.

The genes are TRBV7-2 and TRBJ1-2; D is undetermined. The CDR3 has 12 residues. The ends were cut back, 3 bases at V and 8 bases at J, with 10 bases in the middle. Germline CDR1 is SGHTA and CDR2 is FQGNSA. The CDR3: CASSFGLGGYTF. The CDR3 bases are TGTGCCAGCAGCTTTGGGCTAGGAGGCTACACCTTC.